Sequencing of this TCR beta chain was carried out in a study of T-cell reconstitution after alpha-beta-depleted transplantation in children. Study-wide results and limits: Where alpha-beta T cells came from about two months after transplant was reportedly several hundred expanded graft clones. T-cell counts and diversity were attributed mostly to newly produced T cells one year after transplant.

This clonotype occurred many times. Antigen: not known. Compared with germline, one end of the junction differs, possibly owing to a read error. The CDR3 is made up of 12 amino acids. Per the germline V gene, CDR1 is SGHRS and CDR2 is YFSETQ. Molecular barcoding with unique molecular identifiers was used for the TCRbeta library. TCRdb redid the calling of the PCR reads with MiXCR, one entry per CDR3 protein. The sample lists about 830,000 distinct CDR3 sequences; 15% to 20% were seen once. The TCR originated in a male patient between 10 and 17 years old who had a stem cell transplant for acute lymphoblastic leukemia, so the T cells may come from the graft donor. The genes are TRBV5-1 and TRBJ2-1, with D unresolved. The specimen was PBMCs, mostly from graft donor cells, collected 360 days after TCRalphabeta/CD19-depleted stem cell transplant. The CDR3 spells CASSLEGNEQFF. In DNA form, the CDR3 reads TGTGCCAGCAGTTTAGAAGGGAATGAGCAGTTCTTC.